Given below is one T cell receptor (beta chain) in context. Its antigen is unknown. The record originates from a study of T cell responses to AZD1222 COVID-19 vaccine. Study-wide results and caveats: Elevations in Spike-specific TCR breadth and depth followed administration of two AZD1222 doses. White British donors predominated, females outnumbered males, and clonal diversity was possibly underestimated. Of the AZD1222 recipients, only six or seven were seropositive at baseline.

Repertoires were generated with immunoSEQ multiplex PCR, while TCRdb's copy carries only in-frame clones and drops some. The table has roughly 70,000 clones, around nine tenths seen once; the top ten hold 6.3%. The V segment lost 2 bases and the J segment 5 bases; nucleotides outside the gene matches: 11. The germline CDR1 and CDR2 sequences are SGHVS and FQNEAQ. The CDR3 length is 16 residues. Sequenced material: peripheral blood, taken 28 days after the second dose of the MenACWY control vaccine. The clonotype originates from an adult who received the MenACWY meningococcal vaccine as a control. The chain joins TRBV7-8 to TRBJ2-5; TRBD2 aligns across 7 bases. In DNA, the CDR3 is TGTGCCAGCAGCTTACTTGCGGGAGACCTCTTGGAGACCCAGTACTTC. This encodes CASSLLAGDLLETQYF.